The 24 T cell receptor beta chains below were found in one sample sequenced in a study of T cell responses to AZD1222 COVID-19 vaccine (dated by TCRdb to the early 2020s). The time point label of this sample denotes: baseline before first vaccination. The library was produced with the immunoSEQ multiplex PCR assay. TCRdb retrieved this table from immuneACCESS and kept in-frame rearrangements only. Not all clones are present; in checked studies, unresolved V genes account for under half, and no reason is known for the remainder. The sample table shows some 150,000 clones, and roughly 90% are seen once. 2.5% to 3.5% of the sample comes from the top ten. The specimen comprised peripheral blood, sampled on day 0 of AZD1222 vaccination. The receptors were sampled from an adult in good health.

The V gene is TRBV10-3, the J gene TRBJ1-1, with D perhaps TRBD1 (5 bases). CDR3 size: 14 residues. Trimming removed 8 bases at V and 0 bases at J, with 13 bases between. From germline, CDR1 is ENHRY and CDR2 SYGVKD. The CDR3 reads CAIGSGTVNTEAFF. The CDR3 region has the DNA TGTGCCATCGGTTCCGGGACGGTGAACACTGAAGCTTTCTTT.

V usage is TRBV29-1 and J usage is TRBJ2-7, with 9 bases aligning to TRBD1. V dropped 7 bases and J dropped 6; count of bases not matched to a gene: 13. There are 14 residues in the CDR3. The germline V gene encodes CDR1 SQVTM and CDR2 ANQGSEA. CDR3 sequence: CSAVPGTGNPEQYF. The CDR3 DNA is TGCAGCGCCGTGCCCGGGACAGGGAACCCCGAGCAGTACTTC.

This clone has a handful of counts. The rearrangement joins TRBV11-2 to TRBJ2-1; D gene unclear. The CDR3 totals 13 residues. The germline V gene encodes CDR1 SGHAT and CDR2 FQNNGV. With 3 bases removed from V and 4 bases from J, the gap between germline ends came to 7 bases. The CDR3, as DNA: TGTGCCAGCAGCTTCCTCGGTTACAATGAGCAGTTCTTC. Its protein product is CASSFLGYNEQFF.

The CDR3 nucleotides are TGCAGCGTTCAGGGACTAGCGGGGGGCCACTCCTACGAGCAGTACTTC. The encoded protein is CSVQGLAGGHSYEQYF. V usage is TRBV29-1 and J usage is TRBJ2-7; TRBD2 aligns across 15 bases. The CDR3 runs 16 residues. Germline-derived CDR1 and CDR2 are SQVTM and ANQGSEA. V trimming: 5 bases; J trimming: 0 bases; junction bases outside the gene matches: 5.

This CDR3 reads CASSLGPSGGTYEQYF. For the CDR3, the DNA is TGTGCCAGCAGCTTAGGGCCCAGCGGGGGCACCTACGAGCAGTACTTC. The rearrangement joins TRBV11-2 to TRBJ2-7, with 8 bases matching TRBD2. The ends lost 1 base at V and 2 bases at J; junction bases unmatched: 7. The CDR3 spans 16 residues. CDR1 is SGHAT, CDR2 FQNNGV, per germline.

CDR3 protein: CASSAGRVQETQYF. For the CDR3, the DNA is TGTGCCAGCAGTGCGGGCAGGGTACAAGAGACCCAGTACTTC. V is TRBV2 and J is TRBJ2-5; tentatively, D is TRBD1 (5 bases). Germline V gives CDR1 SNHLY, CDR2 FYNNEI. The CDR3 has 14 residues. V was cut by 4 bases and J by 2 bases, with 11 bases left in between.

This chain links TRBV29-1 with TRBJ2-7; no definite D call. Trimming took 6 bases from V and 2 from J, leaving 14 bases between them. This CDR3 region has 13 residues. CDR1 SQVTM and CDR2 ANQGSEA come from the germline V gene. The CDR3 reads CSVVARAPYEQYF. Written as DNA, the CDR3 is TGCAGCGTCGTCGCCCGGGCGCCCTACGAGCAGTACTTC.

This clone was picked up a small number of times. V is TRBV6-5 and J is TRBJ1-5; D gene ambiguous. From germline, CDR1 is MNHEY and CDR2 SVGAGI. This CDR3 has 13 amino acids. V gave up 6 bases and J gave up 4 bases, with 10 bases separating them. CDR3 amino acids: CASSPQHNQPQHF. The CDR3, as DNA: TGTGCCAGCAGCCCACAGCATAATCAGCCCCAGCATTTT.

V usage is TRBV7-3 and J usage is TRBJ2-2, with TRBD2 identical over 9 bases. This CDR3 comprises 14 residues. Germline V lookup: CDR1 SGHTA, CDR2 FQGTGA. J lost 7 bases, V lost 5 bases, and 5 bases had no gene match. CDR3 protein: CASSPRAGGGELFF. CDR3 nucleotides: TGTGCCAGCAGCCCTCGAGCGGGAGGCGGGGAGCTGTTTTTT.

The chain links TRBV7-8 to TRBJ2-3, with a tentative D call TRBD2 (7 bases). Germline CDR1 SGHVS, CDR2 FQNEAQ. The CDR3 totals 15 residues. Trimming shortened V by 7 bases and J by 2 bases, and 16 bases separated the two germline ends. This CDR3 is CASKLQGGYTDTQYF. In nucleotides, the CDR3 is TGTGCCAGCAAGCTACAGGGAGGGTACACAGATACGCAGTATTTT.

V gene TRBV6-4 combines with J gene TRBJ1-6, with D possibly TRBD1 on 5 matching bases. Trimming cost V 3 bases and J 7 bases, with 13 bases left between them. In germline, CDR1 is MRHNA, CDR2 SNTAGT. The CDR3 sequence is 15 residues long. The CDR3 bases are TGTGCCAGCAGTGAAGGGTCCGGGGGAAATTCACCCCTCCACTTT. It yields the protein CASSEGSGGNSPLHF.

This clone occurred many times. V is TRBV6-2 or TRBV6-3 and J is TRBJ2-1, with TRBD1 identical over 7 bases. The V and J ends lost 6 bases and 4 bases, in that order; junction bases with no gene match: 6. This CDR3 contains 14 residues. The germline CDR1 and CDR2 sequences are MNHEY and SVGEGT. The CDR3 sequence: CASSLGTAYNEQFF. Written as DNA, the CDR3 is TGTGCCAGCAGCCTCGGGACAGCTTACAATGAGCAGTTCTTC.

This clone showed up just once. The chain combines TRBV7-9 with TRBJ1-2; 7 bases fit TRBD1. V dropped 4 bases and J dropped 0; count of bases not matched to a gene: 5. The CDR3 sequence is 15 residues long. CDR1 SEHNR and CDR2 FQNEAQ come from the germline V gene (reference sequence). CDR3 nucleotide sequence: TGTGCCAGCAGCTCCGGGACAGCCGCTAACTATGGCTACACCTTC. This gives the protein CASSSGTAANYGYTF.

Notes on this clone: A read error may produce the germline difference seen at one junction end. The chain has TRBV5-1 and TRBJ2-5; no reliable D call. This CDR3 is built from 11 residues. Per germline, CDR1 SGHRS and CDR2 YFSETQ. The DNA of the CDR3 is TGCGCCAGCAGCTTCGGGCGGACCAACCACTTC. It codes for CASSFGRTNHF.

V is TRBV5-8 and J is TRBJ1-2; D unresolved. The CDR3 length is 15 residues. Trimming removed 0 bases from V and 4 bases from J, with 13 bases in between. Germline V gene data show CDR1 as SGHTS and CDR2 as YDEGEE. CDR3 residues: CASSLEGQDGYGYTF. DNA of the CDR3: TGTGCCAGCAGCTTGGAGGGCCAAGACGGCTATGGCTACACCTTC.

In DNA, the CDR3 is TGTGCCAGCAGTTACGGGGATACAGGGTATAATTCACCCCTCCACTTT. Protein: CASSYGDTGYNSPLHF. The chain carries TRBV6-5 and TRBJ1-6, with a possible D match to TRBD1 (6 bases). Germline CDR1 reads MNHEY; CDR2 reads SVGAGI. V was pared by 2 bases and J by 4 bases, with 12 bases between. The CDR3 is made up of 16 amino acids.

This chain connects TRBV5-8 to TRBJ2-6, with TRBD1 as a possible D gene (5 bases). The CDR3 sequence is 17 residues long. Trimming removed 0 bases at V and 2 bases at J, with 12 bases between. The germline CDR1 and CDR2 sequences are SGHTS and YDEGEE. The CDR3 nucleotides are TGTGCCAGCAGCTTGGGGGCAGGGTACCCTGGGGCCAACGTCCTGACTTTC. It encodes CASSLGAGYPGANVLTF.

The V gene is TRBV6-6, the J gene TRBJ2-7, with 11 bases identical to TRBD2. V was clipped by 2 bases and J by 4 bases; unmatched bases: 4. The CDR3 length is 15 residues. The V gene's germline CDR1 is MNHNY and CDR2 SVGAGI (reference sequence). The CDR3 DNA reads as TGTGCCAGCAGTTACAGTGGGACTAGCGGTTACGAGCAGTACTTC. Amino acid sequence: CASSYSGTSGYEQYF.

A few counts support this clone. The chain uses TRBV5-1 and TRBJ1-4, with 8 bases lining up with TRBD1. V shed 3 bases, J shed 0 bases, and the junction held 7 bases outside the gene matches. This CDR3 comprises 17 residues. Germline V gene lookup returns CDR1 SGHRS and CDR2 YFSETQ. CDR3 sequence (DNA): TGCGCCAGCAGCTACGGACAGGGCCGTGCAACTAATGAAAAACTGTTTTTT. Amino acid sequence: CASSYGQGRATNEKLFF.

This chain connects TRBV19 to TRBJ2-6, with D perhaps matching TRBD2 (5 bases). The CDR3 spans 17 residues. Germline values: CDR1 LNHDA, CDR2 SQIVND (reference sequence). V dropped 3 bases and J dropped 0 bases, with 12 bases sitting between them. CDR3 in amino acids: CASSMTPGISGANVLTF. For the CDR3, the DNA is TGTGCCAGTAGTATGACTCCGGGAATCTCTGGGGCCAACGTCCTGACTTTC.

This chain uses TRBV10-3 with TRBJ2-3; 13 positions match TRBD2. This CDR3 comprises 15 residues. With 5 bases clipped from V and 4 bases from J, the junction kept 3 bases outside the gene matches. In germline, CDR1 is ENHRY, CDR2 SYGVKD. The DNA of the CDR3 is TGTGCCATCAGTCGACTAGCGGGGGGTTCAGATACGCAGTATTTT. Its protein product is CAISRLAGGSDTQYF.

The gene calls are TRBV5-1 and TRBJ2-7; 8 bases are shared with TRBD2. Trimming at V came to 1 base and at J to 7 bases, leaving 7 bases not matched to a gene. This CDR3 region has 14 residues. From germline, CDR1 is SGHRS and CDR2 YFSETQ. The CDR3 spells CASSLWDRGGEQYF. The CDR3 DNA sequence: TGCGCCAGCAGCTTGTGGGACCGCGGGGGGGAGCAGTACTTC.

This clone was recorded only once. The chain joins TRBV7-8 to TRBJ2-2; 9 nucleotides match TRBD2. This CDR3 region has 18 residues. V gave up 8 bases and J gave up 6 bases; unmatched junction bases: 19. Per the germline V gene, CDR1 is SGHVS and CDR2 is FQNEAQ. CDR3 amino acids: CASQQLPSGDPYAGELFF. CDR3 bases: TGTGCCAGCCAACAGTTACCTAGCGGGGACCCTTACGCCGGGGAGCTGTTTTTT.

The rearrangement links TRBV7-9 to TRBJ1-5; 7 nucleotides agree with TRBD1. With V trimmed by 4 bases and J by 5 bases, 2 bases remained unmatched. CDR3 length: 13 residues. Germline-derived CDR1 and CDR2 are SEHNR and FQNEAQ (reference sequence). The CDR3 region is CASSYQGDQPQHF. CDR3 coding DNA: TGTGCCAGCAGCTACCAGGGGGATCAGCCCCAGCATTTT.